The clone carrying this TCR beta chain has only a few counts. Its antigen is not identified. This sample is drawn from a study of T cells after yellow fever vaccination. Trimming shortened V by 2 bases and J by 7 bases, and 10 bases separated the two germline ends. Looked up from germline, CDR1 is KGHDR and CDR2 is SFDVKD. The CDR3 extends over 14 amino acids. Each CDR3 protein gets one entry after TCRdb re-called the 5' RACE reads with MiXCR. The sample lists 250,000 to 300,000 distinct CDR3 sequences; around 8.6% were seen once. Regarding the study as a whole: Contamination by abundant bulk-population clonotypes could be present in FACS-sorted repertoires. Only a minor proportion of clonotypes was detected across both CD4 and CD8 compartments. The booster response re-showed most primary clones: approximately 97% CD4, 88% CD8.

The chain is built from TRBV24-1 and TRBJ2-2; no clear D gene. The source is a man between 18 and 35 years old who received the YFV17D yellow fever vaccine. The sample consisted of CD4+ T cells sorted from PBMCs, taken 5 days after the yellow fever booster vaccination. CDR3 nucleotide sequence: TGTGCCACCAGTGATTGGGGAAACGTCGGGGAGCTGTTTTTT. Protein sequence: CATSDWGNVGELFF.